This TCR beta chain was captured in a study of blood T cell repertoires in COVID-19 (TCRdb year 2020). In the study overall: Samples from collaborators originated in the United States, Italy and Spain and spanned both the acute and convalescent phases of COVID-19. The prospective study material was composed of cDNA or gDNA derived from T cells, B-cell-depleted T cells, or PBMCs. Subjects who had been exposed to COVID-19, were actively infected with it, or had recovered from it provided the deeply sampled blood TCRbeta repertoires that made up the dataset. A freely available public database, intended as a resource for researchers studying the immune response to SARS-CoV-2, is where the repertoires were released. Samples were obtained from the ongoing ImmuneRACE study (first 160 participants) and from about 1,300 subjects provided by 6 global collaborators. A de-identified subject ID, COVID-19 status, age in years and sex were almost always included in the sample metadata. HLA class I and class II types, where available, came from metadata supplied by the sample provider rather than from assay-based typing. The paper's findings and limits, for the study overall: Clinical and demographic metadata were provided uncurated, with the amount varying by source and participant.

Notes on this clone: What this receptor recognizes is not known. It has no much larger one-base neighbor in the sample; base qualities were not kept.

Whole blood was collected in K2EDTA tubes by collaborating institutions according to the institutions' own protocols. For TCRbeta analysis, collaborators shipped samples in one of three forms: frozen whole blood, isolated PBMCs, or DNA extracted from either of those sample types. The germline V gene (reference sequence) specifies SGHNT as CDR1 and YYREEE as CDR2. Relative to germline, V is 2 bases shorter and J is 6 bases shorter, with 9 bases between their ends. The CDR3, from cysteine to phenylalanine, totals 14 residues. Of the read, only the CDR3 DNA is kept; its 42 bases are in frame from base 1. TCRbeta CDR3 regions were amplified from genomic DNA by means of the immunoSEQ Assay, a bias-controlled multiplex PCR. In the paper's pipeline: Nucleated cell counts per sample were estimated from amplification of reference gene primers within the assay. To quantify the absolute abundance of each unique TCRbeta CDR3 rearrangement, sequence reads were collapsed and filtered. For each sample, productive Simpson clonality was calculated as the square root of Simpson's diversity index over productive rearrangements. TCRdb took over this immuneACCESS table, retaining in-frame rearrangements with V and J assigned. Such tables are incomplete; in checked studies, under half of the missing clones stem from an unresolved V gene, and the remainder is unexplained. V, J and clone size were drawn from that table, and D and trimming were deduced from the DNA. The sample table lists about 94,000 clones, about 82% of them with a count of one. The ten top clones hold 10% to 15% of the sample.

The sequenced sample consisted of peripheral blood. The receptor was derived from a woman aged 55-69 years in a cohort sampled during active or convalescent COVID-19. The rearrangement combines TRBV5-4 with TRBJ1-6; matching of 5 bases hints at TRBD1 as the D gene. For the CDR3, the sequence is CASSFQGANSPLHF. The DNA sequence follows: TGTGCCAGCAGCTTCCAAGGGGCTAATTCACCCCTCCACTTT.